A selection of T cell receptor beta chains follows, all from one sample in a study of blood T cell repertoires in COVID-19. This table comes from immunoSEQ multiplex PCR, and its TCRdb copy is limited to in-frame clones, with some not included. Of about 530,000 clones in the sample, around 90% were seen once. The sample taken for sequencing was peripheral blood. These receptors all come from a woman aged 45-65 years with COVID-19, enrolled during active disease. The conserved cysteine and the conserved F or W are not part of the CDR3 here. Fields, in order: J gene, V gene, CDR3 protein.

TRBJ2-1 | TRBV11-2 | ASSLSPAGGDNEQF
TRBJ2-3 | TRBV12-3/TRBV12-4 | ASSLSDSGGY
TRBJ1-6 | TRBV4-1 | ASSQEGAVDYNSPLH
TRBJ2-2 | TRBV24-1 | ATSDWQGAAGELF
TRBJ2-2 | TRBV14 | ASSQRGTGAGELF
TRBJ2-2 | TRBV5-1 | ASSPDRAGTGELF
TRBJ1-5 | TRBV5-6 | ASSLGGVNQPQH
TRBJ2-3 | TRBV29-1 | SVASGTGGSLLDTQY
TRBJ2-1 | TRBV29-1 | SVGRPRRGARNEQF
TRBJ2-7 | TRBV30 | AWSLKRTGTLFEQY
TRBJ2-7 | TRBV25-1 | ASSSRDRPSAYEQY
TRBJ2-7 | TRBV6-2/TRBV6-3 | ASSFGPDEQY
TRBJ1-4 | TRBV28 | ASRIRQRGEKLF